The rows below give T cell receptor beta chains drawn from one sample of a study of T cell responses to AZD1222 COVID-19 vaccine. The protocol was immunoSEQ multiplex PCR, while the TCRdb copy is restricted to in-frame clones and leaves out a portion. The sample shows some 120,000 clones, more than 65% of them seen only once. This material consisted of peripheral blood, taken 28 days after the second AZD1222 dose. Receptors originate from an adult who received the AZD1222 COVID-19 vaccine. CDR3s include the opening cysteine and the closing phenylalanine or tryptophan. The D gene is left open where the match is weak. Clone size is not always given. Where it is, it says once, few, many or a class for expanded clones.

d_gene: NA
j_gene: TRBJ2-7
abundance: NA
v_gene: TRBV27
CDR3aa: CASSWQAYSYEQYF
CDR3nt: TGTGCCAGCAGTTGGCAAGCCTACTCCTACGAGCAGTACTTC

d_gene: NA
j_gene: TRBJ1-5
abundance: NA
v_gene: TRBV15
CDR3aa: CATSRDRVGNQPQHF
CDR3nt: TGTGCCACCAGCAGAGATCGAGTGGGCAATCAGCCCCAGCATTTT

d_gene: TRBD1
j_gene: TRBJ2-3
abundance: NA
v_gene: TRBV7-2
CDR3aa: CASSLRGRITDTQYF
CDR3nt: TGTGCCAGCAGCTTAAGGGGGCGGATCACAGATACGCAGTATTTT

d_gene: NA
j_gene: TRBJ1-6
abundance: NA
v_gene: TRBV21-1
CDR3aa: CASSTTGAVYNSPLHF
CDR3nt: TGTGCCAGCAGCACTACAGGGGCCGTCTATAATTCACCCCTCCACTTT

d_gene: NA
j_gene: TRBJ2-4
abundance: NA
v_gene: TRBV28
CDR3aa: CASIGQQTNIQYF
CDR3nt: TGTGCCAGCATTGGGCAGCAGACAAACATTCAGTACTTC

d_gene: NA
j_gene: TRBJ2-5
abundance: NA
v_gene: TRBV7-2
CDR3aa: CASSPKETQYF
CDR3nt: TGTGCCAGCAGCCCAAAAGAGACCCAGTACTTC

d_gene: NA
j_gene: TRBJ1-2
abundance: NA
v_gene: TRBV7-2
CDR3aa: CASSLGDTAQGGYTF
CDR3nt: TGTGCCAGCAGCTTAGGTGATACCGCCCAGGGGGGCTACACCTTC

d_gene: NA
j_gene: TRBJ2-2
abundance: NA
v_gene: TRBV6-4
CDR3aa: CASSDSDLKPGELFF
CDR3nt: TGTGCCAGCAGTGACTCGGACTTAAAACCCGGGGAGCTGTTTTTT

d_gene: TRBD2
j_gene: TRBJ2-7
abundance: NA
v_gene: TRBV27
CDR3aa: CASSFLAGGSYEQYF
CDR3nt: TGTGCCAGCAGTTTCCTAGCGGGGGGCTCCTACGAGCAGTACTTC

d_gene: NA
j_gene: TRBJ1-1
abundance: NA
v_gene: TRBV11-2
CDR3aa: CASSLIGPANTEAFF
CDR3nt: TGTGCCAGCAGCTTAATCGGCCCGGCGAACACTGAAGCTTTCTTT

d_gene: TRBD2
j_gene: TRBJ2-3
abundance: NA
v_gene: TRBV5-1
CDR3aa: CASSSQTSRSTDTQYF
CDR3nt: TGCGCCAGCAGCTCGCAGACTAGCAGAAGCACAGATACGCAGTATTTT

d_gene: TRBD1
j_gene: TRBJ2-5
abundance: NA
v_gene: TRBV5-1
CDR3aa: CASSLVGTGDQETQYF
CDR3nt: TGCGCCAGCAGCTTGGTTGGGACAGGGGACCAAGAGACCCAGTACTTC

d_gene: TRBD1
j_gene: TRBJ2-5
abundance: NA
v_gene: TRBV7-3
CDR3aa: CASSYRGLEETQYF
CDR3nt: TGTGCCAGCAGCTACAGGGGATTAGAAGAGACCCAGTACTTC

d_gene: TRBD2
j_gene: TRBJ2-7
abundance: NA
v_gene: TRBV9
CDR3aa: CASSVASGGTYEQYF
CDR3nt: TGTGCCAGCAGCGTAGCTAGCGGGGGGACCTACGAGCAGTACTTC

d_gene: TRBD1
j_gene: TRBJ1-1
abundance: NA
v_gene: TRBV18
CDR3aa: CASSPSTGETEAFF
CDR3nt: TGTGCCAGCTCACCCAGTACAGGGGAAACTGAAGCTTTCTTT

d_gene: TRBD1
j_gene: TRBJ2-7
abundance: few
v_gene: TRBV11-2
CDR3aa: CASSLLQGAYEQYF
CDR3nt: TGTGCCAGCAGCTTACTCCAGGGGGCCTACGAGCAGTACTTC

d_gene: NA
j_gene: TRBJ1-5
abundance: NA
v_gene: TRBV4-3
CDR3aa: CASSQNGPGQPQHF
CDR3nt: TGCGCCAGCAGCCAAAACGGCCCCGGTCAGCCCCAGCATTTT

d_gene: TRBD1
j_gene: TRBJ2-5
abundance: NA
v_gene: TRBV6-1
CDR3aa: CASSEALSGGEETQYF
CDR3nt: TGTGCCAGCAGTGAAGCGCTTTCAGGGGGCGAAGAGACCCAGTACTTC

d_gene: NA
j_gene: TRBJ2-1
abundance: NA
v_gene: TRBV7-9
CDR3aa: CASSLARNEQFF
CDR3nt: TGTGCCAGCAGCTTAGCCCGCAATGAGCAGTTCTTC

d_gene: NA
j_gene: TRBJ1-1
abundance: NA
v_gene: TRBV30
CDR3aa: CAWRGGVHSPGAFF
CDR3nt: TGTGCCTGGAGAGGTGGTGTCCATTCACCGGGAGCTTTCTTT

d_gene: TRBD1
j_gene: TRBJ1-2
abundance: NA
v_gene: TRBV5-1
CDR3aa: CASSLDRVGSDYGYTF
CDR3nt: TGCGCCAGCAGCCTGGACAGGGTGGGTTCCGACTATGGCTACACCTTC

d_gene: NA
j_gene: TRBJ2-1
abundance: few
v_gene: TRBV12-5
CDR3aa: CASGLVPGGPDNEQFF
CDR3nt: TGTGCTAGTGGTTTGGTACCAGGGGGGCCCGACAATGAGCAGTTCTTC

d_gene: TRBD1
j_gene: TRBJ2-7
abundance: NA
v_gene: TRBV5-8
CDR3aa: CASSGGRQGAREQYF
CDR3nt: TGTGCCAGCAGTGGGGGGAGGCAGGGGGCGCGGGAGCAGTACTTC

d_gene: TRBD1
j_gene: TRBJ1-6
abundance: NA
v_gene: TRBV14
CDR3aa: CASSQRTGGNSPLHF
CDR3nt: TGTGCCAGCAGCCAAAGGACAGGGGGTAATTCACCCCTCCACTTT

d_gene: TRBD1
j_gene: TRBJ1-4
abundance: NA
v_gene: TRBV7-9
CDR3aa: CASSLGQRRATNEKLFF
CDR3nt: TGTGCCAGCAGCTTGGGACAGAGGAGGGCAACTAATGAAAAACTGTTTTTT

d_gene: TRBD1
j_gene: TRBJ2-1
abundance: NA
v_gene: TRBV6-4
CDR3aa: CASSGDSIGEQFF
CDR3nt: TGTGCCAGCAGTGGGGACAGTATAGGTGAGCAGTTCTTC

d_gene: NA
j_gene: TRBJ1-1
abundance: NA
v_gene: TRBV7-2
CDR3aa: CASSFGGWNTEAFF
CDR3nt: TGTGCCAGCAGCTTCGGGGGCTGGAACACTGAAGCTTTCTTT

d_gene: TRBD1
j_gene: TRBJ2-7
abundance: NA
v_gene: TRBV5-1
CDR3aa: CASSFRTGSYEQYF
CDR3nt: TGCGCCAGCAGCTTTAGGACAGGGTCGTACGAGCAGTACTTC

d_gene: NA
j_gene: TRBJ1-5
abundance: NA
v_gene: TRBV4-2
CDR3aa: CASSQEIQGGQPQHF
CDR3nt: TGTGCCAGCAGCCAAGAGATCCAGGGAGGTCAGCCCCAGCATTTT

d_gene: NA
j_gene: TRBJ1-5
abundance: NA
v_gene: TRBV2
CDR3aa: CASLAQGISNQPQHF
CDR3nt: TGTGCCAGCCTCGCCCAGGGGATTAGCAATCAGCCCCAGCATTTT

d_gene: NA
j_gene: TRBJ2-1
abundance: once
v_gene: TRBV7-2
CDR3aa: CASSLLKVEQFF
CDR3nt: TGTGCCAGCAGCTTATTAAAGGTGGAGCAGTTCTTC

d_gene: NA
j_gene: TRBJ1-2
abundance: once
v_gene: TRBV6-2/TRBV6-3
CDR3aa: CASSPSYGYTF
CDR3nt: TGTGCCAGCAGTCCGTCCTATGGCTACACCTTC

d_gene: NA
j_gene: TRBJ2-7
abundance: few
v_gene: TRBV6-5
CDR3aa: CASSYFPGQAYEQYF
CDR3nt: TGTGCCAGCAGTTACTTCCCGGGGCAGGCCTACGAGCAGTACTTC

d_gene: NA
j_gene: TRBJ1-3
abundance: NA
v_gene: TRBV10-3
CDR3aa: CAISVSGDGNTIYF
CDR3nt: TGTGCCATCAGTGTTTCAGGGGATGGAAACACCATATATTTT

d_gene: NA
j_gene: TRBJ1-3
abundance: NA
v_gene: TRBV30
CDR3aa: CAWSALRGLGNTIYF
CDR3nt: TGTGCCTGGAGTGCACTTCGGGGTCTTGGAAACACCATATATTTT

d_gene: NA
j_gene: TRBJ2-1
abundance: once
v_gene: TRBV5-1
CDR3aa: CASSELGSYNEQFF
CDR3nt: TGCGCCAGCAGTGAGCTCGGCTCCTACAATGAGCAGTTCTTC

d_gene: NA
j_gene: TRBJ2-7
abundance: once
v_gene: TRBV5-6
CDR3aa: CASSLTRQFSYEQYF
CDR3nt: TGTGCCAGCAGCTTAACGCGACAGTTCTCCTACGAGCAGTACTTC

d_gene: NA
j_gene: TRBJ2-1
abundance: NA
v_gene: TRBV27
CDR3aa: CASSLGFDTHEQFF
CDR3nt: TGTGCCAGCAGTTTAGGGTTTGACACGCATGAGCAGTTCTTC

d_gene: NA
j_gene: TRBJ1-2
abundance: NA
v_gene: TRBV6-1
CDR3aa: CASSELYRTAGSNYGYTF
CDR3nt: TGTGCCAGCAGTGAACTTTATCGGACAGCTGGTTCTAACTATGGCTACACCTTC

d_gene: NA
j_gene: TRBJ1-5
abundance: NA
v_gene: TRBV4-1
CDR3aa: CASSQPLNSNQPQHF
CDR3nt: TGCGCCAGCAGCCAACCACTAAATAGCAATCAGCCCCAGCATTTT

d_gene: NA
j_gene: TRBJ2-4
abundance: NA
v_gene: TRBV28
CDR3aa: CASQGPQADLAKNIQYF
CDR3nt: TGTGCCAGCCAAGGTCCCCAGGCCGATCTAGCCAAAAACATTCAGTACTTC

d_gene: TRBD1
j_gene: TRBJ1-1
abundance: NA
v_gene: TRBV5-6
CDR3aa: CASSTSDRGTEAFF
CDR3nt: TGTGCCAGCAGCACCTCGGACAGGGGCACTGAAGCTTTCTTT

d_gene: NA
j_gene: TRBJ1-1
abundance: NA
v_gene: TRBV7-3
CDR3aa: CASSPAPGRDTEAFF
CDR3nt: TGTGCCAGCAGCCCAGCCCCAGGTAGAGACACTGAAGCTTTCTTT

d_gene: NA
j_gene: TRBJ1-3
abundance: NA
v_gene: TRBV3-1/TRBV3-2
CDR3aa: CASSHERRGNTIYF
CDR3nt: TGTGCCAGCAGCCATGAACGGAGGGGAAACACCATATATTTT

d_gene: TRBD2
j_gene: TRBJ2-5
abundance: NA
v_gene: TRBV6-5
CDR3aa: CASRFSGWETQYF
CDR3nt: TGTGCCAGCAGATTTAGCGGGTGGGAGACCCAGTACTTC

d_gene: NA
j_gene: TRBJ2-1
abundance: NA
v_gene: TRBV11-2
CDR3aa: CASSSTIWALGSSTREQFF
CDR3nt: TGTGCCAGCAGTTCTACTATATGGGCCCTAGGGAGTAGTACCAGGGAGCAGTTCTTC

d_gene: TRBD1
j_gene: TRBJ1-2
abundance: NA
v_gene: TRBV9
CDR3aa: CASNHPGQGYGYTF
CDR3nt: TGTGCCAGCAACCACCCGGGACAGGGTTACGGCTACACCTTC

d_gene: NA
j_gene: TRBJ2-1
abundance: NA
v_gene: TRBV5-1
CDR3aa: CASSLNAASSYNEQFF
CDR3nt: TGCGCCAGCAGCTTAAATGCAGCAAGCTCCTACAATGAGCAGTTCTTC

d_gene: NA
j_gene: TRBJ2-7
abundance: NA
v_gene: TRBV18
CDR3aa: CASSPGQDHYEQYF
CDR3nt: TGTGCCAGCTCACCGGGTCAGGACCACTACGAGCAGTACTTC

d_gene: NA
j_gene: TRBJ1-3
abundance: few
v_gene: TRBV4-1
CDR3aa: CASSLGGGRNTIYF
CDR3nt: TGCGCCAGCAGCCTCGGCGGGGGCCGAAACACCATATATTTT

d_gene: NA
j_gene: TRBJ2-1
abundance: few
v_gene: TRBV29-1
CDR3aa: CSVEGSGGAYNEQFF
CDR3nt: TGCAGCGTTGAAGGATCTGGGGGAGCTTACAATGAGCAGTTCTTC

d_gene: NA
j_gene: TRBJ1-5
abundance: NA
v_gene: TRBV29-1
CDR3aa: CSVAQGLLGNQPQHF
CDR3nt: TGCAGCGTTGCTCAGGGGTTGTTGGGCAATCAGCCCCAGCATTTT

d_gene: TRBD1
j_gene: TRBJ2-1
abundance: NA
v_gene: TRBV10-2
CDR3aa: CATVLDRMGNEQFF
CDR3nt: TGCGCCACTGTTTTGGACAGGATGGGAAATGAGCAGTTCTTC

d_gene: TRBD1
j_gene: TRBJ2-1
abundance: few
v_gene: TRBV19
CDR3aa: CASSTPGTGGWLAEQFF
CDR3nt: TGTGCCAGTAGTACCCCCGGGACAGGGGGGTGGCTCGCTGAGCAGTTCTTC